This TCR beta chain was obtained from a study of blood T cell repertoires in COVID-19. Study at large: Samples came from the United States, Italy and Spain, spanning acute and convalescent COVID-19. Sources were T cells, B-cell-depleted T cells, or PBMCs; the material itself was cDNA or gDNA.

How the authors handled the data: Amplification of reference gene primers was used by the study to estimate nucleated cell counts. Profiled with immunoSEQ multiplex PCR; TCRdb holds only in-frame clones, not every one. V, J and clone size are those of that table, while D and trimming were read from the DNA. The sample lists 200,000 to 250,000 clones; 86% were seen once. V lost 6 bases, J lost 8 bases, and 19 bases lay in between. Germline CDR1 is MNHEY and CDR2 is SVGAGI. CDR3 size: 15 residues. Sequenced: peripheral blood. The receptor comes from a woman in her sixties who had recovered from COVID-19. This sequence joins TRBV6-5 and TRBJ2-2; D may be TRBD1 (6 bases). CDR3 coding DNA: TGTGCCAGCAGCTATCAGGACAGCTTTCGGGGGGAGCTGTTTTTT. It specifies CASSYQDSFRGELFF.